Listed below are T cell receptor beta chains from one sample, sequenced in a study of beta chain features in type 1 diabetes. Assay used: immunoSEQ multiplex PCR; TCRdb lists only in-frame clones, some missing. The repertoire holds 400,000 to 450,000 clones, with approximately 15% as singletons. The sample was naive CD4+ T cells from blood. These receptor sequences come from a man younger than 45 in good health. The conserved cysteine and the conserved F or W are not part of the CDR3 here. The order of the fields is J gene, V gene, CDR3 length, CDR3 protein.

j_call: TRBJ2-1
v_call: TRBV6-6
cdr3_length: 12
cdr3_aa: ASSSTGGSNEQF

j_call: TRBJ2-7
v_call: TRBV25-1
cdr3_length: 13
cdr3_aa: ASSASDVEYYEQY

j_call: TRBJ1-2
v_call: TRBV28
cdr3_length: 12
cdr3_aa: ASSLLARDYGYT

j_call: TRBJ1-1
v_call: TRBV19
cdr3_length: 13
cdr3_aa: ASSIRDSLNTEAF

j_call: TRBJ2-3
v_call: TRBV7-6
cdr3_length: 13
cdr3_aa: ASSLGTGSTDTQY

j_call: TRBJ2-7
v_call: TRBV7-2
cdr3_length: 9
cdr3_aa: ATWGINEQY

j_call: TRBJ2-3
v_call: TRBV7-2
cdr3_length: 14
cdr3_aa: ASSLAPAGGKDTQY

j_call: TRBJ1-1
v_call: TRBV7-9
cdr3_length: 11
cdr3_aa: ASSFEGNTEAF

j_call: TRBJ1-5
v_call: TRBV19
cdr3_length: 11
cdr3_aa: ASSGTVRWPQH

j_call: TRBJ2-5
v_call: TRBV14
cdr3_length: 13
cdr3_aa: ASSQDQGPKRTQY

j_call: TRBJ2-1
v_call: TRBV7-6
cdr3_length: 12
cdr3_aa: ASSLGQLGNEQF